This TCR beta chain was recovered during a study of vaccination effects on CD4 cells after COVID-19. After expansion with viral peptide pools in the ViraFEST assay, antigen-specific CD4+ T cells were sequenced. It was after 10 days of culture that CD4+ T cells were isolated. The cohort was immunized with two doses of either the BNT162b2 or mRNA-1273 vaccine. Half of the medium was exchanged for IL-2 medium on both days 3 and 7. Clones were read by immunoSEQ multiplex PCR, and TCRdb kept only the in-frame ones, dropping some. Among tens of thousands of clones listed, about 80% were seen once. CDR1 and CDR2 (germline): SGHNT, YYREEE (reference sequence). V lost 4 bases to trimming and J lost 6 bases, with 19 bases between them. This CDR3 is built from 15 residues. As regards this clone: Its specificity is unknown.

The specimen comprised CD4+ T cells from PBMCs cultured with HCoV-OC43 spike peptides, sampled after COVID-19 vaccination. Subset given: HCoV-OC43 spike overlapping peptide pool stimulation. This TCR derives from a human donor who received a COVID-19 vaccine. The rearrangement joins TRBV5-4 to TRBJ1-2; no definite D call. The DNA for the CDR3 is TGTGCCAGCAGCGCTACCGGGAGTTCCGTCGATGGCTACACCTTC. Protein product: CASSATGSSVDGYTF.